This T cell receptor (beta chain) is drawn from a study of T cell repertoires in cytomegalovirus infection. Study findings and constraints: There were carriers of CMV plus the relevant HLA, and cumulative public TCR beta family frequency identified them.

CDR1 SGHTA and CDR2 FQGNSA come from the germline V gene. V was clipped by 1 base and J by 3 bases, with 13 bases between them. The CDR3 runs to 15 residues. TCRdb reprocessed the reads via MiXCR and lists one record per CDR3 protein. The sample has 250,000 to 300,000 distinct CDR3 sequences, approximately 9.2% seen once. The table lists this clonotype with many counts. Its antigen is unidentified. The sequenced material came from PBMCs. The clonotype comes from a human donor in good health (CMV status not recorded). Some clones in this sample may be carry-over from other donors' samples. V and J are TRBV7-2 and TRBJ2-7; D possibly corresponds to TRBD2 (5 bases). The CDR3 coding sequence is TGTGCCAGCAGCTTAGTTGAGGGCCAGATCTACGAGCAGTACTTC. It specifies CASSLVEGQIYEQYF.